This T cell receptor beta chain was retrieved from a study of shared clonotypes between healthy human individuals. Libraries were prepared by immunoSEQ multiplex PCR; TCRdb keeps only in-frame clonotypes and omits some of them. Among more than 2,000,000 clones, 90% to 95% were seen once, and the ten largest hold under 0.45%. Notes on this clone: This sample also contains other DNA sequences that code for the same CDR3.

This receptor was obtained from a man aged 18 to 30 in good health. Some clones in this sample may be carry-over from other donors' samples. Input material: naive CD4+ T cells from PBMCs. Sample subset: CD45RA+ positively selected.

This CDR3 is CASSPPGGYGYTF. CDR3 coding DNA: TGTGCCAGCTCACCACCTGGCGGATATGGCTACACCTTC. This chain uses TRBV18 with TRBJ1-2, with no clear D. Germline CDR1 KGHSH, CDR2 LQKENI. CDR3 length: 13 amino acids. V dropped 0 bases and J dropped 5 bases, with 7 bases sitting between them.